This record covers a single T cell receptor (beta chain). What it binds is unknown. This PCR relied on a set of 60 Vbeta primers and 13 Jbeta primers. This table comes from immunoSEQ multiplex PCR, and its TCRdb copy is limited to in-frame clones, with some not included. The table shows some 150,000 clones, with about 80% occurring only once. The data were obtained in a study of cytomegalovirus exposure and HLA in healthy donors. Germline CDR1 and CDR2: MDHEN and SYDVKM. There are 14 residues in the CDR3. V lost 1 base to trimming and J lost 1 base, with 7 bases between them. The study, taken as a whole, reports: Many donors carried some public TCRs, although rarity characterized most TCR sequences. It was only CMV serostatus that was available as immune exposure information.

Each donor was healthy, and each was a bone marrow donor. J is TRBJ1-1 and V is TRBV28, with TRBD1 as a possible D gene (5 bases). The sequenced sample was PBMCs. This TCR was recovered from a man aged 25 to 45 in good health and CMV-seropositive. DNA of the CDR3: TGTGCCAGCAGTTTATTACAGGAGAACACTGAAGCTTTCTTT. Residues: CASSLLQENTEAFF.